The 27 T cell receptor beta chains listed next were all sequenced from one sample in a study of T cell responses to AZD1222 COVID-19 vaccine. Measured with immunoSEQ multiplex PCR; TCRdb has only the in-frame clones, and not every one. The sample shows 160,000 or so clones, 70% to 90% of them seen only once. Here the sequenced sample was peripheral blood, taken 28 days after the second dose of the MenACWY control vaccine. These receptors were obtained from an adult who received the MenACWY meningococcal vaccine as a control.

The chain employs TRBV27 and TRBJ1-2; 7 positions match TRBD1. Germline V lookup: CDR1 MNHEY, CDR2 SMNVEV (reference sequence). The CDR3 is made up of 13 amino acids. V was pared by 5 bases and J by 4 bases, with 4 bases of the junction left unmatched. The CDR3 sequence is CASSAQGPYGYTF. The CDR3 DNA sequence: TGTGCCAGCAGTGCACAGGGGCCCTATGGCTACACCTTC.

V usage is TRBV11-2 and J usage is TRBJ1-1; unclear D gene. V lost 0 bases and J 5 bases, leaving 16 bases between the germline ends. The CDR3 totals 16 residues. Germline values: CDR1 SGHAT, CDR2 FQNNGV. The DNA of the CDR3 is TGTGCCAGCAGCTTAGAGCCGGCCCGGGGTGGGACTGAAGCTTTCTTT. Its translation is CASSLEPARGGTEAFF.

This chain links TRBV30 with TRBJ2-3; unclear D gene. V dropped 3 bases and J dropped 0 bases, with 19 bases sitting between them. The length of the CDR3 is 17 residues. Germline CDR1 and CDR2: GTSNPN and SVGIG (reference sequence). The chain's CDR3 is CAWRFDPFRKSTDTQYF. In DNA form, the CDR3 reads TGTGCCTGGAGGTTCGACCCCTTCAGGAAAAGCACAGATACGCAGTATTTT.

The CDR3 protein is CASSQYEGSGYGYTF. CDR3 DNA sequence: TGTGCCAGCAGCCAATACGAGGGGAGTGGCTATGGCTACACCTTC. This sequence joins TRBV3-1 (or the pseudogene TRBV3-2) and TRBJ1-2; a weak D match, TRBD1 (5 bases). Germline loops: CDR1 LGHDT, CDR2 YNNKEL (reference sequence). The CDR3 is made up of 15 amino acids. Trimming pared 2 bases from V and 4 bases from J, leaving 14 bases between.

CDR3 nucleotides: TGTGCCAGCAGCCAGGGGTCGCGTGCAGGGGGCCCTGAAGCTTTCTTT. This translates into CASSQGSRAGGPEAFF. V is TRBV7-8 and J is TRBJ1-1; 8 bases are shared with TRBD1. The trim removed 5 bases at V and 6 bases at J, leaving 14 bases unmatched. CDR1 and CDR2 from the germline V gene are SGHVS and FQNEAQ. CDR3 length equals 16 residues.

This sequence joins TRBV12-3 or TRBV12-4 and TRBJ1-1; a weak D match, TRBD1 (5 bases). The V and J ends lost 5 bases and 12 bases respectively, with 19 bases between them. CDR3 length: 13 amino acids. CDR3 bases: TGTGCCAGCAGTCTATATGACAGTGCTGGGACTTTCTTT. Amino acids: CASSLYDSAGTFF.

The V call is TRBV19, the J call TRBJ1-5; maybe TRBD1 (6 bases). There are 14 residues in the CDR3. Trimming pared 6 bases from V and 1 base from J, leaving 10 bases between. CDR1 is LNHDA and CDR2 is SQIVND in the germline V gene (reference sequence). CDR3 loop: CASRGGVSNQPQHF. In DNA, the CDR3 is TGTGCCAGTAGAGGGGGGGTCAGCAATCAGCCCCAGCATTTT.

The CDR3 sequence is CASSTGRYGYTF. For the CDR3, the DNA is TGTGCCAGCAGTACAGGGCGGTATGGCTACACCTTC. The rearrangement links TRBV28 to TRBJ1-2, with TRBD1 as a possible D gene (6 bases). V lost 5 bases and J lost 5, with 9 bases in between. The CDR3 length is 12 residues. From germline, CDR1 is MDHEN and CDR2 SYDVKM.

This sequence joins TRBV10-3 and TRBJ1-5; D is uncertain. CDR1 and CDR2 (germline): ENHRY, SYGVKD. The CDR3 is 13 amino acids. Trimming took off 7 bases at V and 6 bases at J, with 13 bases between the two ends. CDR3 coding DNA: TGTGCCATCACAAGGGAGATGAGTCAGCCCCAGCATTTT. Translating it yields CAITREMSQPQHF.

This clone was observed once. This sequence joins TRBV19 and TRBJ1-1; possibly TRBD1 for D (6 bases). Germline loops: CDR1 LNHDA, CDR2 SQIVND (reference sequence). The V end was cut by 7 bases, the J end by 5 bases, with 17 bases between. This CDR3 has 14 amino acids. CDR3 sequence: CASKLLDRMTEAFF. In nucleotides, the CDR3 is TGTGCCAGTAAACTGCTAGACAGGATGACTGAAGCTTTCTTT.

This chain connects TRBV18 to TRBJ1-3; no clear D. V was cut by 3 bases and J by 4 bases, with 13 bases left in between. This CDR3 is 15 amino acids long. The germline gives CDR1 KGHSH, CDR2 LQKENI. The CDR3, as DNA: TGTGCCAGCTCACCGATACAAGTTGACGGAAACACCATATATTTT. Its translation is CASSPIQVDGNTIYF.

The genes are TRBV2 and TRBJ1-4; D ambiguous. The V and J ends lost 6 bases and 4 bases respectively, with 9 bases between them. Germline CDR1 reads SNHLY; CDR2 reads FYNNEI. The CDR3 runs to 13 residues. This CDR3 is CASRRENNEKLFF. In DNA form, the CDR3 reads TGTGCCAGCAGGAGGGAGAATAATGAAAAACTGTTTTTT. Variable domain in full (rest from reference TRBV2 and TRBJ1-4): EPEVTQTPSHQVTQMGQEVILRCVPISNHLYFYWYRQILGQKVEFLVSFYNNEISEKSEIFDDQFSVERPDGSNFTLKIRSTKLEDSAMYFCASRRENNEKLFFGSGTQLSVL.

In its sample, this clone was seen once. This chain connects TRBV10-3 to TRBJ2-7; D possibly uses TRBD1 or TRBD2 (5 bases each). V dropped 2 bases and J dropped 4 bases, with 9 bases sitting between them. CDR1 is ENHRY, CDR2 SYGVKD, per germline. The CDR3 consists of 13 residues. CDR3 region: CAISERGEYEQYF. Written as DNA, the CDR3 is TGTGCCATCAGTGAGAGAGGGGAATACGAGCAGTACTTC.

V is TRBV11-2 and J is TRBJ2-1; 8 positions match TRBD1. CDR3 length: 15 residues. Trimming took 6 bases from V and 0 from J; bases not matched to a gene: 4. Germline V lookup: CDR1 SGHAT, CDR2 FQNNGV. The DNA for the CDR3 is TGTGCCAGCAGAACCACAGGGGGCTCCTACAATGAGCAGTTCTTC. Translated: CASRTTGGSYNEQFF.

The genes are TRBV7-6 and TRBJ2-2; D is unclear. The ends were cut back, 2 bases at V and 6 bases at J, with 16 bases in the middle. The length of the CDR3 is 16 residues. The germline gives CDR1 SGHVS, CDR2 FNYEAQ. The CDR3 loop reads CASSLRPPGVAGELFF. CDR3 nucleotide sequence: TGTGCCAGCAGCTTACGGCCCCCTGGGGTCGCCGGGGAGCTGTTTTTT.

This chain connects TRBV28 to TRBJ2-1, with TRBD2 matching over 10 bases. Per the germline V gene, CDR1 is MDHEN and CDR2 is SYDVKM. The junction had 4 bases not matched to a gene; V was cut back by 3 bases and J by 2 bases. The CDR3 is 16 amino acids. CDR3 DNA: TGTGCCAGCAGTTTGCCGGGACTAGCGCCCTACAATGAGCAGTTCTTC. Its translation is CASSLPGLAPYNEQFF.

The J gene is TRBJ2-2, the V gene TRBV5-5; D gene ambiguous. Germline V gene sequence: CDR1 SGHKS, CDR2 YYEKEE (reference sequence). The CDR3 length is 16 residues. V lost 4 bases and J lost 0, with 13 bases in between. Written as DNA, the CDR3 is TGTGCCAGCAGCCAGGAGTCGGGCTCGAACACCGGGGAGCTGTTTTTT. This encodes CASSQESGSNTGELFF. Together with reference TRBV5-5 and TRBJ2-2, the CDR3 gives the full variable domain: DAGVTQSPTHLIKTRGQQVTLRCSPISGHKSVSWYQQVLGQGPQFIFQYYEKEERGRGNFPDRFSARQFPNYSSELNVNALLLGDSALYLCASSQESGSNTGELFFGEGSRLTVL.

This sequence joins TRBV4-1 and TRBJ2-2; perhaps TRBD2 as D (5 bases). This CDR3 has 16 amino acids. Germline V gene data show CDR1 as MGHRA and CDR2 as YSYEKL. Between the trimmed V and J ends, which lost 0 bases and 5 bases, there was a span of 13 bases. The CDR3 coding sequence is TGCGCCAGCAGCCAAGATCTCAGGTCGGGGACCGGGGAGCTGTTTTTT. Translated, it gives CASSQDLRSGTGELFF.

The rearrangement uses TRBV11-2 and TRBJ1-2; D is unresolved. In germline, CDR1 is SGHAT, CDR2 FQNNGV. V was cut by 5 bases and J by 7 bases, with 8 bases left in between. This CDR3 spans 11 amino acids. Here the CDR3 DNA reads TGTGCCAGCAGCCCCTCTGTTGGCTACACCTTC. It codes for CASSPSVGYTF.

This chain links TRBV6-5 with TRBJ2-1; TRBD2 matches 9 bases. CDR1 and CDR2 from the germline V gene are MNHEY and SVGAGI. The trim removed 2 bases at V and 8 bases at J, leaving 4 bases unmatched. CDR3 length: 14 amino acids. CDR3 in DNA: TGTGCCAGCAGTTACGGCGGGAGGGCCGATGAGCAGTTCTTC. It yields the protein CASSYGGRADEQFF.

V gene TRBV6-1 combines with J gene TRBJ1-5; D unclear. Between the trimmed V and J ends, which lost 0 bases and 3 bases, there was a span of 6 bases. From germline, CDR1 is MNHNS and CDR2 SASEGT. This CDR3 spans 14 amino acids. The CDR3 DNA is TGTGCCAGCAGTGAAGCCCACCTCAATCAGCCCCAGCATTTT. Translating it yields CASSEAHLNQPQHF.

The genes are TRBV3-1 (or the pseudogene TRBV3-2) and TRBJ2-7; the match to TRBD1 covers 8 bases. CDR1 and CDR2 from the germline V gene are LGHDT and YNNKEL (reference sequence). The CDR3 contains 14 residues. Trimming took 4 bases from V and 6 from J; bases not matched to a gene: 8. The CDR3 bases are TGTGCCAGCAGCCCATGGGACAGGAGGTCCGAGCAGTACTTC. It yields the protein CASSPWDRRSEQYF.

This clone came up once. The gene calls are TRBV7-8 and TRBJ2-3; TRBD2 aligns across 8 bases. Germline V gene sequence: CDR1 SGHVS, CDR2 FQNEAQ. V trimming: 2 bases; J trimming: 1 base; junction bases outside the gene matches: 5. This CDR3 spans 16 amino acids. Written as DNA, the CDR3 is TGTGCCAGCAGCTTAAGTACCGGGAGGGGCACAGATACGCAGTATTTT. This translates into CASSLSTGRGTDTQYF.

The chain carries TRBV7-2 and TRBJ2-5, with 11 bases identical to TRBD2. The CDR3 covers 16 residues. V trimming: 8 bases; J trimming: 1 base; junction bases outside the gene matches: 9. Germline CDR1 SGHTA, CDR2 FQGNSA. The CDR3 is CASRSSSGGSQETQYF. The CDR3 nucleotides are TGTGCCAGCCGTTCGTCTAGCGGGGGGTCCCAAGAGACCCAGTACTTC.

CDR3 DNA sequence: TGCGCCAGTAATTACAATGCACCATCCACCTTCTATAATTCACCCCTCCACTTT. Translation: CASNYNAPSTFYNSPLHF. The rearrangement uses TRBV10-1 and TRBJ1-6; no firm D call. This CDR3 is built from 18 residues. CDR1 is WNHNN and CDR2 is SYGVQD in the germline V gene (reference sequence). V lost 9 bases and J lost 3, with 24 bases in between.

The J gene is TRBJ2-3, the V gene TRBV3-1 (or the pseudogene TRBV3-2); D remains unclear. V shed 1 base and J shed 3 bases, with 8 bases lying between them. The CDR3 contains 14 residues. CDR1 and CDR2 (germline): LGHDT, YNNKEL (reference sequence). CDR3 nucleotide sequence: TGTGCCAGCAGCCAAGGGGTGGGAACAGATACGCAGTATTTT. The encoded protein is CASSQGVGTDTQYF.

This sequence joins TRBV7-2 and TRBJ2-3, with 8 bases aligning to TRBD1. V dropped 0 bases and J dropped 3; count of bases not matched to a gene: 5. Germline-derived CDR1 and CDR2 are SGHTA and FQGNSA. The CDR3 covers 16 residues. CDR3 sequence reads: CASSLAITGGTDTQYF. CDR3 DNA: TGTGCCAGCAGCTTAGCCATCACAGGGGGGACAGATACGCAGTATTTT.